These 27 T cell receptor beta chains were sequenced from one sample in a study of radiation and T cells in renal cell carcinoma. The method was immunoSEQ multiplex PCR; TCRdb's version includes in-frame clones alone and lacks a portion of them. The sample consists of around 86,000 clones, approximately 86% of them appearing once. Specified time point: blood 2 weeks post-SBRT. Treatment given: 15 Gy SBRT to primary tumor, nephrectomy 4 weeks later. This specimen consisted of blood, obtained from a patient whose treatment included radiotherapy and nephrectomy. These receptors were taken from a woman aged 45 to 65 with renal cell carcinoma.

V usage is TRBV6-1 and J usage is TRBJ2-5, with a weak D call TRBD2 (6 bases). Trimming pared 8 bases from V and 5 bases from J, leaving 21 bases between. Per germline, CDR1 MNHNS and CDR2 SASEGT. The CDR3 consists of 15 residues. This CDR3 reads CASYDGGEVRETQYF. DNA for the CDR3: TGTGCCAGCTATGATGGAGGGGAGGTCCGGGAGACCCAGTACTTC.

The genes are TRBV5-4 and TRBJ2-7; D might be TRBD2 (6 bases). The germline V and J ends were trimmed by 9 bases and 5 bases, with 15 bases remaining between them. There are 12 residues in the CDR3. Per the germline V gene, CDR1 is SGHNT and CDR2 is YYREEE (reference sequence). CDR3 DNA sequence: TGTGCCACCACCGCGGGACTCCACGAGCAGTACTTC. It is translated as CATTAGLHEQYF.

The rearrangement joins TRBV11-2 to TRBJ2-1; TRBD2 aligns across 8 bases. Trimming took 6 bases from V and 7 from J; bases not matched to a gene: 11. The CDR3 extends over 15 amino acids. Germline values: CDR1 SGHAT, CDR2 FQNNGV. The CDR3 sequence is CASRTPGTSRNEQFF. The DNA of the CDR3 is TGTGCCAGCAGAACCCCCGGGACTAGTAGGAATGAGCAGTTCTTC.

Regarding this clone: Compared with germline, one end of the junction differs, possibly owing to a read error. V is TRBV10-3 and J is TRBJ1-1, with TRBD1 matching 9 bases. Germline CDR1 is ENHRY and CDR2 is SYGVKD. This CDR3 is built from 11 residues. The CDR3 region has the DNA TGTGCCATCAGTGGACAGGGGGAAATACACTTT. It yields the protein CAISGQGEIHF.

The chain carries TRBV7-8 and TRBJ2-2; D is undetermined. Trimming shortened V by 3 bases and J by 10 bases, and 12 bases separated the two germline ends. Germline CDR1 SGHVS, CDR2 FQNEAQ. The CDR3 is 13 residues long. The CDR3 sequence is CASSFLQRQELFF. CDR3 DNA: TGTGCCAGCAGCTTTCTTCAGCGACAGGAGCTGTTTTTT.

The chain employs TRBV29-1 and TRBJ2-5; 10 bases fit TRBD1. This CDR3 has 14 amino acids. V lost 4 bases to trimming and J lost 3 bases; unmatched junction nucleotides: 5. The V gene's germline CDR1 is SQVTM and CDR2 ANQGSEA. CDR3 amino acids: CSVASGTGEETQYF. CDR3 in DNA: TGCAGCGTTGCATCCGGGACAGGGGAAGAGACCCAGTACTTC.

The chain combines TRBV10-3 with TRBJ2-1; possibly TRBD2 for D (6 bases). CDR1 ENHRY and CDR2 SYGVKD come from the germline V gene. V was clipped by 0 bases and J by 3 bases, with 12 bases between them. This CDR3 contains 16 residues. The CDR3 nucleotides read TGTGCCATCAGTGAGTCATATTCCGGGGGCTACAATGAGCAGTTCTTC. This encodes CAISESYSGGYNEQFF.

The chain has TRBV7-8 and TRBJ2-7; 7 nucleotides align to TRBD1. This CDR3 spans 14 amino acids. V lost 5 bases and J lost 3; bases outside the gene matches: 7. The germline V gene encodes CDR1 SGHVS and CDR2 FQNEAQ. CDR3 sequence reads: CASSPRQGNYEQYF. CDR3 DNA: TGTGCCAGCAGCCCACGACAGGGAAACTACGAGCAGTACTTC.

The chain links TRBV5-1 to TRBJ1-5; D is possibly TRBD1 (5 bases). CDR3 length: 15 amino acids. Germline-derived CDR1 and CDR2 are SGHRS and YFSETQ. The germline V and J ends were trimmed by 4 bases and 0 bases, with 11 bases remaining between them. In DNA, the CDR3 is TGCGCCAGCAGCCCAGGACACTCTAGCAATCAGCCCCAGCATTTT. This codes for CASSPGHSSNQPQHF.

CDR3 loop: CASSVGPLNEQFF. The CDR3 DNA follows: TGTGCCAGCAGCGTAGGGCCCCTCAATGAGCAGTTCTTC. The rearrangement joins TRBV9 to TRBJ2-1; D is unclear. CDR1 and CDR2 (germline): SGDLS, YYNGEE. The V gene lost 0 bases and the J gene lost 6 bases, with 7 bases spanning the gap. This CDR3 is built from 13 residues.

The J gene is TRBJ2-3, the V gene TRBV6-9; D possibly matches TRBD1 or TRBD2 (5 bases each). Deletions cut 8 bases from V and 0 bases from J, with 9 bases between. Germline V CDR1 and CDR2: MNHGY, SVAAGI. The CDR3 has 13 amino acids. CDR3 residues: CASLEGSTDTQYF. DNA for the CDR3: TGTGCCAGCCTCGAGGGGAGCACAGATACGCAGTATTTT.

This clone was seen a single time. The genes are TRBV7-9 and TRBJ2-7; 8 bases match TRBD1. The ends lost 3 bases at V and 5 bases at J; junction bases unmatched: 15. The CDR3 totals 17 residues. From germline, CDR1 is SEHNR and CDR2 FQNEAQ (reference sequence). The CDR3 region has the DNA TGTGCCAGCAGCTTTCTCCCTACGGACAGGGTTTTCCACGAGCAGTACTTC. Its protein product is CASSFLPTDRVFHEQYF. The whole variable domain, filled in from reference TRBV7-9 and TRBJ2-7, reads DTGVSQNPRHKITKRGQNVTFRCDPISEHNRLYWYRQTLGQGPEFLTYFQNEAQLEKSRLLSDRFSAERPKGSFSTLEIQRTEQGDSAMYLCASSFLPTDRVFHEQYFGPGTRLTVT.

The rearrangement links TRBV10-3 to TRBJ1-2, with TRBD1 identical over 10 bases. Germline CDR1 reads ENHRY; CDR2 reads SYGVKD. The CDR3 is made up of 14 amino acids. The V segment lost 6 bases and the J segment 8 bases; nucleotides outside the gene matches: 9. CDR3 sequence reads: CAIRGQGWYNGYTF. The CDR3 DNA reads TGTGCCATCAGGGGACAGGGGTGGTATAACGGCTACACCTTC.

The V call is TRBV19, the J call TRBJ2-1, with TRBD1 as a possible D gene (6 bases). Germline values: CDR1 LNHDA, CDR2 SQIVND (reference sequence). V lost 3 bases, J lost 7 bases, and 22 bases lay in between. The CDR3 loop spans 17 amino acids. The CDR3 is CASSIQTGAQRGNEQFF. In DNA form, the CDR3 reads TGTGCCAGTAGTATCCAGACCGGGGCCCAAAGGGGGAATGAGCAGTTCTTC. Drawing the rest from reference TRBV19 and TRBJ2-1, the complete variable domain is DGGITQSPKYLFRKEGQNVTLSCEQNLNHDAMYWYRQDPGQGLRLIYYSQIVNDFQKGDIAEGYSVSREKKESFPLTVTSAQKNPTAFYLCASSIQTGAQRGNEQFFGPGTRLTVL.

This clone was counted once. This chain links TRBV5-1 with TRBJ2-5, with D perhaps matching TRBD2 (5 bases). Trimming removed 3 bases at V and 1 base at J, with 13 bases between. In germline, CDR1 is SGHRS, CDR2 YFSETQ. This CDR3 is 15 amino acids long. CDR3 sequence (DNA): TGCGCCAGCAGCTATCAGAGAGGGCCCCAAGAGACCCAGTACTTC. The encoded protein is CASSYQRGPQETQYF.

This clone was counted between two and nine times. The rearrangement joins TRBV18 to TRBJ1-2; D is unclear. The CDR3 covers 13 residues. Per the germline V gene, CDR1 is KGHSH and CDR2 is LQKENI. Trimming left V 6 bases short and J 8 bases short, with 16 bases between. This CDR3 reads CASSPLPGEGYTF. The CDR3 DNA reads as TGTGCCAGCTCCCCCCTTCCCGGGGAAGGCTACACCTTC.

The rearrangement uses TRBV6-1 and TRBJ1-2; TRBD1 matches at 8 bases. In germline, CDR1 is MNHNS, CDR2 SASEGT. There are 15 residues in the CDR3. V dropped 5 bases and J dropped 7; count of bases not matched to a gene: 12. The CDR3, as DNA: TGTGCCAGCAGTAACCCAGGGGGCGATTCGAGTGGCTACACCTTC. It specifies CASSNPGGDSSGYTF.

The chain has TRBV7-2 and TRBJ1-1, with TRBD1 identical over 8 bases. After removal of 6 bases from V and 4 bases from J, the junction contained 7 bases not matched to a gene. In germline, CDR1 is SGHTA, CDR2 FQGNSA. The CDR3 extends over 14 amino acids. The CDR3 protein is CASSLSGGVTEAFF. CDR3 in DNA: TGTGCCAGCAGTTTGTCAGGGGGCGTCACTGAAGCTTTCTTT. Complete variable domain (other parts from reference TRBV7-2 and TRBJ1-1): GAGVSQSPSNKVTEKGKDVELRCDPISGHTALYWYRQSLGQGLEFLIYFQGNSAPDKSGLPSDRFSAERTGGSVSTLTIQRTQQEDSAVYLCASSLSGGVTEAFFGQGTRLTVV.

The CDR3 is CASSPSGGGEQYF. The CDR3 coding sequence is TGTGCCAGCAGTCCTAGCGGGGGAGGAGAGCAGTACTTC. The V and J genes are TRBV6-4 and TRBJ2-7, with 10 nucleotides matching TRBD2. The CDR3 has 13 amino acids. V shed 5 bases and J 7 bases; nucleotides not matched to a gene: 5. CDR1 and CDR2 (germline): MRHNA, SNTAGT.

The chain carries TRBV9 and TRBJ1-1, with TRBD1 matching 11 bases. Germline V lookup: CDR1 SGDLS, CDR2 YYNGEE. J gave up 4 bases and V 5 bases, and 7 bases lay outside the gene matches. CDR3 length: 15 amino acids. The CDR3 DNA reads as TGTGCCAGCAGGAGGGACAGGGGGTCGAGCACTGAAGCTTTCTTT. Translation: CASRRDRGSSTEAFF.

The CDR3 protein is CASSLGRETQYF. Here the CDR3 DNA reads TGTGCCAGCAGCTTAGGCAGGGAGACCCAGTACTTC. The V gene is TRBV11-2, the J gene TRBJ2-5, with D unresolved. From germline, CDR1 is SGHAT and CDR2 FQNNGV. The CDR3 is 12 residues long. Trimming left V 1 base short and J 5 bases short, with 5 bases between.

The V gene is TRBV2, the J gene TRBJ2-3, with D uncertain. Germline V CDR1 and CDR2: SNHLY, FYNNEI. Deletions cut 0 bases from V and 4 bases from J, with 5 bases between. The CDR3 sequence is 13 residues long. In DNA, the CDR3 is TGTGCCAGCAGTGAAGCTCTCGCAGATACGCAGTATTTT. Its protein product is CASSEALADTQYF.

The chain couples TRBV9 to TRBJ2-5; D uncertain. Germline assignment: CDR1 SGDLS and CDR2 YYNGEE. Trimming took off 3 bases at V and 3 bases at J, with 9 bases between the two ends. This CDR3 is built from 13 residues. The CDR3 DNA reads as TGTGCCAGCAGCGGACCCGCGAAAGAGACCCAGTACTTC. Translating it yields CASSGPAKETQYF.

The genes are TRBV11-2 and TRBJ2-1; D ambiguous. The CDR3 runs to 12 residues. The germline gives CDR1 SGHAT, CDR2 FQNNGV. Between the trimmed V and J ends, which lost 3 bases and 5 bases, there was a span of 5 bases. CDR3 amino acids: CASSLVDNEQFF. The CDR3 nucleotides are TGTGCCAGCAGCTTGGTCGACAATGAGCAGTTCTTC.

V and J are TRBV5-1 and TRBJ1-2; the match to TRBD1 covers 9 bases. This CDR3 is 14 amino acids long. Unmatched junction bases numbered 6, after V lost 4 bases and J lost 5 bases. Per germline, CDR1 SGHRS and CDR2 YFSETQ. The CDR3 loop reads CASSLTQGAYGYTF. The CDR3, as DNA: TGCGCCAGCAGCCTTACACAGGGGGCGTATGGCTACACCTTC.

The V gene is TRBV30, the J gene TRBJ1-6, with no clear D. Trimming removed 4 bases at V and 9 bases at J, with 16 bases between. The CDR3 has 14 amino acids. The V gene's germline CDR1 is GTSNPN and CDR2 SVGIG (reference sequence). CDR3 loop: CAWTVYQIGSPLHF. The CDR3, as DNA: TGTGCCTGGACCGTGTACCAGATAGGTTCACCCCTCCACTTT.

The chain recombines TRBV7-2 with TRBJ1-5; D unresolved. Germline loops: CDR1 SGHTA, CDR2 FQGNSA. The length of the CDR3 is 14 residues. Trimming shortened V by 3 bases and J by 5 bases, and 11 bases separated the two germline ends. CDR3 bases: TGTGCCAGCAGCTTGGGAAGGTCAGATCAGCCCCAGCATTTT. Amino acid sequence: CASSLGRSDQPQHF.